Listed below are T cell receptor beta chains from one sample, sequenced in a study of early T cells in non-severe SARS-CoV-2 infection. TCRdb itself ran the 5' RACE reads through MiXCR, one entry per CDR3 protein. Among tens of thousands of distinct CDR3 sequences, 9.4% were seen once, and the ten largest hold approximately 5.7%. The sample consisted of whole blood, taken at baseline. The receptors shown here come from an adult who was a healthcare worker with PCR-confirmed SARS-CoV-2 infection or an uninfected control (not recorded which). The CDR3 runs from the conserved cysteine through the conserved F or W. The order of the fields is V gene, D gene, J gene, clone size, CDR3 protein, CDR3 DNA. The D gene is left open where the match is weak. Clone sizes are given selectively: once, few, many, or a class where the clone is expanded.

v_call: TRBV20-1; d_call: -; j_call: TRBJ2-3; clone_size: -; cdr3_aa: CSNSIARRGDTQYF; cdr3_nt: TGCTCCAACTCGATAGCCCGTCGGGGAGATACGCAGTATTTT
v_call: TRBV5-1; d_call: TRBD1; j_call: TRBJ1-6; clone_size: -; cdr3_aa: CASSLAGQGYSPLHF; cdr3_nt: TGCGCCAGCAGCTTGGCAGGACAGGGGTATTCACCCCTCCACTTT
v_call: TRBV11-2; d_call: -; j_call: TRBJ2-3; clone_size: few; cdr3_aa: CASSRWTDTSTDTQYF; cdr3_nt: TGTGCCAGCAGCCGGTGGACAGATACTAGCACAGATACGCAGTATTTT
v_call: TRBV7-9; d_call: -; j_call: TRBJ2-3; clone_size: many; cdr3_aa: CASSLLSTDTQYF; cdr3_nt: TGTGCCAGCAGCTTACTGAGCACAGATACGCAGTATTTT
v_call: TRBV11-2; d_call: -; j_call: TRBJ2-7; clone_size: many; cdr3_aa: CASSLRHEQYF; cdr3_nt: TGTGCCAGCAGCTTACGCCACGAGCAGTACTTC
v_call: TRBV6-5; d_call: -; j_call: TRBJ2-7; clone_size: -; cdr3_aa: CASSYSRYEQYF; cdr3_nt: TGTGCCAGCAGTTACTCACGATACGAGCAGTACTTC
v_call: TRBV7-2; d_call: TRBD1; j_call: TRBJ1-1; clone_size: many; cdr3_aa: CASSLPGQGKAFF; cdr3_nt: TGTGCCAGCAGCTTGCCGGGACAGGGGAAAGCTTTCTTT
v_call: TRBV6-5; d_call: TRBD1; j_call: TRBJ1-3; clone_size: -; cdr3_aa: CASSYGQQGLGNTIYF; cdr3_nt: TGTGCCAGCAGTTACGGCCAACAGGGGTTAGGAAACACCATATATTTT
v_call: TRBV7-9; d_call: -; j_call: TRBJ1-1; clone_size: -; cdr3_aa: CASSLIQAGVAFF; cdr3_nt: TGTGCCAGCAGCTTAATTCAGGCGGGTGTAGCTTTCTTT
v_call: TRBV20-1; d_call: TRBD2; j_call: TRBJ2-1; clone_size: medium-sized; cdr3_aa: CSARGLAEYNEQFF; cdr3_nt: TGCAGTGCTCGAGGACTAGCGGAGTACAATGAGCAGTTCTTC
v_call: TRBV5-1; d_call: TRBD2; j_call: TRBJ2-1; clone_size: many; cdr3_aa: CASSFLAGGPANEQFF; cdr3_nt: TGCGCCAGCAGCTTCCTAGCGGGAGGGCCCGCCAATGAGCAGTTCTTC
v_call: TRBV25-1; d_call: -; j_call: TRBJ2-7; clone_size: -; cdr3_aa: CASRGGSYEQYF; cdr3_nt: TGTGCCAGCAGGGGCGGATCCTACGAGCAGTACTTC
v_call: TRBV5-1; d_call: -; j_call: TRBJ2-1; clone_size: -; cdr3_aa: CASTQTPLGRIDEQFF; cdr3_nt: TGCGCCAGCACCCAGACACCTCTAGGGAGGATTGATGAGCAGTTCTTC
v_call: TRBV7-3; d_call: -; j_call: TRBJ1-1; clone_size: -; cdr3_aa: CASSFMGGNTEAFF; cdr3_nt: TGTGCCAGCAGCTTCATGGGGGGCAACACTGAAGCTTTCTTT
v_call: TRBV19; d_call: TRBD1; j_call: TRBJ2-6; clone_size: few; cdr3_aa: CARPRTGLKRGANVLTF; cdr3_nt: TGTGCCAGGCCCCGGACAGGTCTTAAGAGGGGGGCCAACGTCCTGACTTTC
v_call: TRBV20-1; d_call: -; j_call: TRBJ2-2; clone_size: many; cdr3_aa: CSASNPGSGGTGELFF; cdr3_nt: TGCAGTGCTAGTAATCCAGGGAGTGGAGGCACCGGGGAGCTGTTTTTT
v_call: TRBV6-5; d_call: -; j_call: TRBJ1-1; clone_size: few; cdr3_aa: CASSYSDSNTEAFF; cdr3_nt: TGTGCCAGCAGTTATTCGGACAGCAACACTGAAGCTTTCTTT
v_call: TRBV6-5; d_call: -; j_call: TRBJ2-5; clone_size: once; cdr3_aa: CASRTFQGGETQYF; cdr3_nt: TGTGCCAGCAGGACCTTCCAGGGAGGAGAGACCCAGTACTTC
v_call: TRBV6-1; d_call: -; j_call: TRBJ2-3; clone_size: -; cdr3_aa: CASSEDAGDTQYF; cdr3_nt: TGTGCCAGCAGTGAAGATGCAGGAGATACGCAGTATTTT